These T cell receptor beta chains were read from a single sample in a study of blood T cell repertoires in COVID-19. The assay was immunoSEQ multiplex PCR, and TCRdb's table has in-frame clones only and misses some. This sample has fewer than 250,000 clones, with approximately 83% found just once. The sequenced sample was peripheral blood. These receptors were taken from a human donor in a cohort sampled during active COVID-19. Both conserved end residues are part of each CDR3. The D gene is left open where the match is weak.

d_gene: TRBD2; v_gene: TRBV6-7; j_gene: TRBJ2-1; len: 17; CDR3aa: CASSYTIAGSSYNEQFF
d_gene: -; v_gene: TRBV6-5; j_gene: TRBJ1-4; len: 16; CDR3aa: CASSYYRTAHEKKLFF
d_gene: -; v_gene: TRBV10-1; j_gene: TRBJ1-1; len: 13; CDR3aa: CASSESAGTEAFF
d_gene: -; v_gene: TRBV7-7; j_gene: TRBJ2-2; len: 14; CDR3aa: CASSHRENTGELFF
d_gene: TRBD1; v_gene: TRBV5-1; j_gene: TRBJ2-7; len: 18; CDR3aa: CASSSLGGTGVLSYEQYF
d_gene: -; v_gene: TRBV5-1; j_gene: TRBJ2-5; len: 15; CDR3aa: CASSLGSGAAETQYF
d_gene: -; v_gene: TRBV5-1; j_gene: TRBJ1-1; len: 15; CDR3aa: CASSITTGPGTEAFF
d_gene: -; v_gene: TRBV6-5; j_gene: TRBJ2-5; len: 14; CDR3aa: CASSKGVYQETQYF
d_gene: -; v_gene: TRBV6-6; j_gene: TRBJ1-2; len: 12; CDR3aa: CASESTNYGYTF
d_gene: TRBD2; v_gene: TRBV3-1/TRBV3-2; j_gene: TRBJ2-3; len: 16; CDR3aa: CASSVGLAVRTDTQYF
d_gene: -; v_gene: TRBV28; j_gene: TRBJ2-7; len: 10; CDR3aa: CASSFNEQYF
d_gene: TRBD2; v_gene: TRBV6-6; j_gene: TRBJ2-1; len: 20; CDR3aa: CASSRSGTSGSLGSYNEQFF
d_gene: -; v_gene: TRBV9; j_gene: TRBJ2-1; len: 15; CDR3aa: CASSVRQAIYNEQFF
d_gene: -; v_gene: TRBV5-1; j_gene: TRBJ2-2; len: 13; CDR3aa: CASSLQNTGELFF
d_gene: -; v_gene: TRBV3-1/TRBV3-2; j_gene: TRBJ1-2; len: 16; CDR3aa: CASSQESGGSFYGYTF
d_gene: -; v_gene: TRBV5-1; j_gene: TRBJ2-2; len: 14; CDR3aa: CASSLAAGTGELFF
d_gene: TRBD2; v_gene: TRBV10-3; j_gene: TRBJ2-1; len: 15; CDR3aa: CAISVGGGADNEQFF
d_gene: TRBD1; v_gene: TRBV7-9; j_gene: TRBJ2-7; len: 15; CDR3aa: CASSPNTGGGYEQYF
d_gene: -; v_gene: TRBV28; j_gene: TRBJ1-2; len: 12; CDR3aa: CAARGSLSGYTF
d_gene: -; v_gene: TRBV7-3; j_gene: TRBJ1-2; len: 12; CDR3aa: CASSFEGGGYTF
d_gene: TRBD1; v_gene: TRBV5-6; j_gene: TRBJ1-2; len: 15; CDR3aa: CASSSRTGRYYGYTF
d_gene: TRBD2; v_gene: TRBV11-1; j_gene: TRBJ2-1; len: 16; CDR3aa: CASSSAVGGSYNEQFF
d_gene: TRBD1; v_gene: TRBV7-6; j_gene: TRBJ2-2; len: 17; CDR3aa: CASSRRRGQGYAGELFF
d_gene: TRBD2; v_gene: TRBV5-1; j_gene: TRBJ2-3; len: 15; CDR3aa: CASRLTSGTGDTQYF
d_gene: -; v_gene: TRBV6-5; j_gene: TRBJ2-1; len: 14; CDR3aa: CASSYTGLSGEQFF
d_gene: TRBD1; v_gene: TRBV7-9; j_gene: TRBJ2-2; len: 19; CDR3aa: CASSFVRQSRTGDTGELFF
d_gene: -; v_gene: TRBV20-1; j_gene: TRBJ2-2; len: 15; CDR3aa: CSASVRGGAGGELFF
d_gene: TRBD1; v_gene: TRBV4-1; j_gene: TRBJ2-6; len: 16; CDR3aa: CASSPGQGSGANVLTF
d_gene: TRBD1; v_gene: TRBV4-1; j_gene: TRBJ1-1; len: 16; CDR3aa: CASSIRGRQGAIEAFF
d_gene: -; v_gene: TRBV30; j_gene: TRBJ1-3; len: 14; CDR3aa: CAWSVGLSGNTIYF
d_gene: -; v_gene: TRBV3-1/TRBV3-2; j_gene: TRBJ1-6; len: 17; CDR3aa: CASSQVPTGGYNSPLHF
d_gene: -; v_gene: TRBV2; j_gene: TRBJ1-3; len: 16; CDR3aa: CASSVSQGPTGNTIYF
d_gene: -; v_gene: TRBV6-5; j_gene: TRBJ1-1; len: 11; CDR3aa: CASKRDTEAFF
d_gene: -; v_gene: TRBV18; j_gene: TRBJ2-7; len: 14; CDR3aa: CASSPRNRDYEQYF
d_gene: -; v_gene: TRBV6-5; j_gene: TRBJ2-5; len: 12; CDR3aa: CASNPSSETQYF
d_gene: TRBD2; v_gene: TRBV7-2; j_gene: TRBJ2-1; len: 15; CDR3aa: CASSLYSGVYNEQFF
d_gene: TRBD1; v_gene: TRBV7-2; j_gene: TRBJ1-1; len: 17; CDR3aa: CASSRKPTGTGGTEAFF